This T cell receptor (beta chain) was found in a study of cytomegalovirus exposure and HLA in healthy donors. Deletions cut 0 bases from V and 1 base from J, with 4 bases between. CDR1 and CDR2 (germline): SGHDT, YYEEEE. The CDR3 loop spans 13 amino acids. Note on this clone: The antigen remains undetermined.

General study results and limits: Researchers counted around 180 TCR beta chains as cytomegalovirus-associated. The classifier reportedly diagnosed cytomegalovirus status with high specificity and sensitivity. Rare TCR sequences dominated, though some public TCRs recurred in many donors. In the 95 to 150 validation repertoires, approximately 94% of cluster scores exceeded 0, per a later analysis.

Sequenced by immunoSEQ multiplex PCR; TCRdb stores in-frame clones only, minus some. The sample shows approximately 170,000 clones, roughly 83% of them seen only once. Sequenced: PBMCs. This TCR came from a man under 40 in good health and CMV-seropositive. The chain uses TRBV5-6 and TRBJ2-5; D call uncertain. The CDR3: CASSLDSQETQYF. For the CDR3, the DNA is TGTGCCAGCAGCTTGGACAGCCAAGAGACCCAGTACTTC.